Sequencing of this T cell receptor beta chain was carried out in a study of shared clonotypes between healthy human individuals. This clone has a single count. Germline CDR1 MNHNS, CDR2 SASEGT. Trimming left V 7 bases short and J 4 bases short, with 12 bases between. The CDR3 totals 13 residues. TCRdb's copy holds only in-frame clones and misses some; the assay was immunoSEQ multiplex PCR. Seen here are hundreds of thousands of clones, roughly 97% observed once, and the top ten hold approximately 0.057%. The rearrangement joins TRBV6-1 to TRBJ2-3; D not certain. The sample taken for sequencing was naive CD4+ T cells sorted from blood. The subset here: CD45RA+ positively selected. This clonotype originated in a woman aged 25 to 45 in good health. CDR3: CASIGVWADTQYF. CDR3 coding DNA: TGTGCCAGCATTGGGGTATGGGCAGATACGCAGTATTTT.